The 19 T cell receptor beta chains in this list originate from one sample, sequenced in a study of cytomegalovirus exposure and HLA in healthy donors. Researchers ran the PCR with 60 Vbeta and 13 Jbeta primers. Method: immunoSEQ multiplex PCR; TCRdb's copy keeps in-frame clones and lacks some. The table lists over 150,000 clones, roughly 80% of them singletons. The sample comprised PBMCs. All receptors derive from a male donor in good health and CMV-seropositive.

The rearrangement links TRBV20-1 to TRBJ2-7, with D unresolved. This CDR3 spans 10 amino acids. CDR1 and CDR2 from the germline V gene are DFQATT and SNEGSKA (reference sequence). V lost 2 bases to trimming and J lost 5 bases, with 4 bases between them. CDR3 loop: CSARTHEQYF. CDR3 DNA sequence: TGCAGTGCTAGAACTCACGAGCAGTACTTC.

A few counts support this clone. The chain employs TRBV7-9 and TRBJ2-1; perhaps TRBD1 as D (6 bases). The germline V gene encodes CDR1 SEHNR and CDR2 FQNEAQ (reference sequence). V lost 6 bases and J lost 3, with 12 bases in between. CDR3 length equals 14 residues. The CDR3 nucleotides are TGTGCCAGCAGTTTCTCGGACAGCTACAATGAGCAGTTCTTC. Translating gives CASSFSDSYNEQFF.

This CDR3 reads CASSLGISGWLNTEAFF. The CDR3 nucleotides read TGTGCCAGCAGCTTAGGGATTTCGGGTTGGTTGAACACTGAAGCTTTCTTT. This chain links TRBV7-2 with TRBJ1-1; no definite D call. Germline CDR1 reads SGHTA; CDR2 reads FQGNSA. V was pared by 1 base and J by 0 bases, with 15 bases between. The CDR3 extends over 17 amino acids.

The chain couples TRBV9 to TRBJ2-3; perhaps TRBD2 as D (6 bases). Germline lookup yields CDR1 SGDLS and CDR2 YYNGEE. With 1 base removed from V and 2 bases from J, the gap between germline ends came to 11 bases. The CDR3 sequence is 15 residues long. The CDR3 here is CASSVFGGATDTQYF. DNA of the CDR3: TGTGCCAGCAGCGTATTCGGGGGTGCCACAGATACGCAGTATTTT.

The chain uses TRBV16 and TRBJ1-5; tentatively, D is TRBD1 (5 bases). The CDR3 has 13 amino acids. In germline, CDR1 is KGHSY, CDR2 FQNENV. V dropped 4 bases and J dropped 7 bases, with 11 bases sitting between them. CDR3 nucleotide sequence: TGTGCCAGCAGCCGACGGGGGGAGCAGCCCCAGCATTTT. It codes for CASSRRGEQPQHF.

This rearrangement joins TRBV7-8 to TRBJ1-1; unclear D gene. The germline V gene has CDR1 SGHVS and CDR2 FQNEAQ. This CDR3 is built from 16 residues. Trimming took 3 bases from V and 0 from J, leaving 14 bases between them. The CDR3 region is CASSLSRILLNTEAFF. CDR3 in DNA: TGTGCCAGCAGCTTGTCCAGGATACTTTTGAACACTGAAGCTTTCTTT.

The CDR3 spells CASSELRKEKLFF. CDR3 DNA sequence: TGTGCCAGCAGTGAACTCAGGAAAGAAAAACTGTTTTTT. The genes are TRBV6-1 and TRBJ1-4; D is undetermined. The CDR3 covers 13 residues. Germline CDR1 MNHNS, CDR2 SASEGT. Trimming cost V 2 bases and J 8 bases, with 9 bases left between them.

The genes are TRBV5-5 and TRBJ2-7; 9 bases fit TRBD1. The CDR3 has 14 amino acids. The V gene's germline CDR1 is SGHKS and CDR2 YYEKEE (reference sequence). The V gene end was trimmed by 0 bases and the J gene end by 7 bases; junction bases not matched to a gene: 5. CDR3 sequence (DNA): TGTGCCAGCAGCTTGGAGGGACAGGGTTTGGAGCAGTACTTC. This codes for CASSLEGQGLEQYF.

With respect to this clone: Other DNA sequences in this sample translate to the same CDR3. The CDR3 reads CASFGAGMRTGELFF. The DNA of the CDR3 is TGTGCCAGTTTTGGGGCAGGAATGAGGACCGGGGAGCTGTTTTTT. This rearrangement joins TRBV2 to TRBJ2-2; TRBD1 is a possible D gene (5 bases). With 9 bases removed from V and 5 bases from J, the gap between germline ends came to 19 bases. The germline V gene encodes CDR1 SNHLY and CDR2 FYNNEI. This CDR3 region has 15 residues.

This rearrangement joins TRBV6-1 to TRBJ1-2; D not certain. Germline loops: CDR1 MNHNS, CDR2 SASEGT. Trimming stripped 7 bases from V and 1 base from J, with 10 bases between. This CDR3 comprises 13 residues. CDR3 residues: CASIGANNYGYTF. The DNA of the CDR3 is TGTGCCAGCATTGGAGCCAATAACTATGGCTACACCTTC.

The chain combines TRBV5-4 with TRBJ2-6; the D gene is possibly TRBD1 (5 bases). Germline V lookup: CDR1 SGHNT, CDR2 YYREEE (reference sequence). The CDR3 spans 15 residues. V shed 5 bases and J shed 0 bases, with 9 bases lying between them. The CDR3 is CASRDRLSGANVLTF. CDR3 DNA: TGTGCCAGCAGAGACAGACTCTCTGGGGCCAACGTCCTGACTTTC. Filled out from reference TRBV5-4 and TRBJ2-6, the complete variable domain reads ETGVTQSPTHLIKTRGQQVTLRCSSQSGHNTVSWYQQALGQGPQFIFQYYREEENGRGNFPPRFSGLQFPNYSSELNVNALELDDSALYLCASRDRLSGANVLTFGAGSRLTVL.

In nucleotides, the CDR3 is TGTGCCAGCAGCACCCCGACAGTACCCGAGCAGTACTTC. Protein product: CASSTPTVPEQYF. The chain is built from TRBV6-6 and TRBJ2-7, with D possibly TRBD1 on 5 matching bases. Deletions cut 6 bases from V and 6 bases from J, with 15 bases between. This CDR3 comprises 13 residues. Germline V gene lookup returns CDR1 MNHNY and CDR2 SVGAGI (reference sequence).

The rearrangement links TRBV15 to TRBJ2-4; 8 positions match TRBD2. Losses at the gene ends were 0 bases for V and 0 bases for J; bases not matched to a gene: 7. CDR1 is LNHNV and CDR2 is YYDKDF in the germline V gene (reference sequence). The length of the CDR3 is 18 residues. The CDR3 loop reads CATSRELAGLLAKNIQYF. The CDR3 DNA is TGTGCCACCAGCAGAGAGCTAGCGGGTTTACTAGCCAAAAACATTCAGTACTTC. Drawing the rest from reference TRBV15 and TRBJ2-4, the complete variable domain is DAMVIQNPRYQVTQFGKPVTLSCSQTLNHNVMYWYQQKSSQAPKLLFHYYDKDFNNEADTPDNFQSRRPNTSFCFLDIRSPGLGDTAMYLCATSRELAGLLAKNIQYFGAGTRLSVL.

The chain joins TRBV5-4 to TRBJ2-1, with TRBD1 identical over 10 bases. Germline CDR1 and CDR2: SGHNT and YYREEE (reference sequence). V lost 3 bases and J lost 3; bases outside the gene matches: 6. This CDR3 has 16 residues. CDR3 region: CASSSPGQGFYNEQFF. In DNA, the CDR3 is TGTGCCAGCAGCTCCCCGGGACAGGGGTTCTACAATGAGCAGTTCTTC.

The V and J genes are TRBV4-1 and TRBJ2-3; 11 bases match TRBD2. CDR1 is MGHRA, CDR2 YSYEKL, per germline. The V segment lost 2 bases and the J segment 4 bases; nucleotides outside the gene matches: 11. CDR3 length: 18 residues. CDR3 residues: CASSQPREASGGSDTQYF. CDR3 in DNA: TGCGCCAGCAGCCAACCCCGGGAAGCTAGCGGGGGGTCAGATACGCAGTATTTT.

The V call is TRBV9, the J call TRBJ2-6; possibly TRBD2 for D (5 bases). V lost 5 bases and J 1 base, leaving 13 bases between the germline ends. This CDR3 spans 16 amino acids. CDR1 is SGDLS, CDR2 YYNGEE, per germline. The CDR3: CASRLGGGSGANVLTF. In nucleotides, the CDR3 is TGTGCCAGCAGACTCGGAGGTGGATCTGGGGCCAACGTCCTGACTTTC. The whole variable domain, remainder taken from reference TRBV9 and TRBJ2-6, is DSGVTQTPKHLITATGQRVTLRCSPRSGDLSVYWYQQSLDQGLQFLIQYYNGEERAKGNILERFSAQQFPDLHSELNLSSLELGDSALYFCASRLGGGSGANVLTFGAGSRLTVL.

The chain is built from TRBV7-2 and TRBJ2-1, with 11 bases identical to TRBD2. Germline V lookup: CDR1 SGHTA, CDR2 FQGNSA. With 1 base clipped from V and 3 bases from J, the junction kept 8 bases outside the gene matches. The length of the CDR3 is 18 residues. The CDR3 loop is CASSLVPSGLADYNEQFF. DNA of the CDR3: TGTGCCAGCAGCTTAGTACCTTCGGGACTAGCGGACTACAATGAGCAGTTCTTC.

This clone was detected once. The chain links TRBV27 to TRBJ2-5; D gene uncertain. The V and J ends lost 3 bases and 4 bases respectively, with 12 bases between them. Germline V gene lookup returns CDR1 MNHEY and CDR2 SMNVEV (reference sequence). The CDR3 length is 14 residues. The CDR3 DNA reads as TGTGCCAGCAGTTTGCCAGGAAATCGAGAGACCCAGTACTTC. It yields the protein CASSLPGNRETQYF.

Note on this clone: The germline gene is not matched at one end of the junction; a read error may be the cause. This chain joins TRBV30 and TRBJ1-3; 8 nucleotides agree with TRBD1. The germline CDR1 and CDR2 sequences are GTSNPN and SVGIG (reference sequence). CDR3 size: 13 residues. In nucleotides, the CDR3 is TGTGCCTGGAGTGGGACAGGGCAAAACCCCATATATTTT. Its translation: CAWSGTGQNPIYF.